This TCR beta chain is from a study of control samples from healthy donors and cancer patients. The method was immunoSEQ multiplex PCR; TCRdb's version includes in-frame clones alone and lacks a portion of them. The table shows some 210,000 clones, with about 91% occurring only once. The V and J ends lost 7 bases and 6 bases respectively, with 9 bases between them. The CDR3 consists of 12 residues. Per the germline V gene, CDR1 is SGHDN and CDR2 is FVKESK. The chain uses TRBV14 and TRBJ2-2; no definite D call. The sequencing sample was made of blood. The receptor comes from a man between 25 and 39 years old in good health. This CDR3 reads CASTHGSGELFF. Written as DNA, the CDR3 is TGTGCCAGCACCCATGGATCCGGGGAGCTGTTTTTT.